The source of this T cell receptor (beta chain) is a study of blood T cells in healthy people across ages. V gave up 5 bases and J gave up 7 bases, with 26 bases separating them. This CDR3 contains 18 residues. Together with a sample-barcoded 5' primer, a J-beta primer mix was included in a second PCR lasting roughly 6 to 12 cycles. Every cDNA molecule carried a tag from a template-switch adaptor bearing 12 random nucleotides. TCRdb itself ran the 5' RACE reads through MiXCR, one entry per CDR3 protein. The table lists about 730,000 distinct CDR3 sequences, 43% of them singletons, with 20% in the top ten. Drawing of peripheral blood yielded 7.5 to 10 milliliters from each donor. Study conclusions and caveats: CMV status of donors was not determined, possibly confounding expanded clonotype changes.

Turning to this clonotype: Its antigen is currently unknown.

Sequencing used blood. This TCR derives from a woman aged 60-75 years in good health. The V and J genes are TRBV12-3 or TRBV12-4 and TRBJ1-4; perhaps TRBD1 as D (6 bases). CDR3 bases: TGTGCCAGCAGTGGGGTCCGCCCACAGGGCGTCAGGCTTGAAAAACTGTTTTTT. Translated: CASSGVRPQGVRLEKLFF.